This T cell receptor beta chain was identified in a study of OX40 agonist ivuxolimab in advanced cancers. This CDR3 region has 18 residues. The ends were cut back, 4 bases at V and 7 bases at J, with 26 bases in the middle. Germline V gene sequence: CDR1 LNHDA, CDR2 SQIVND (reference sequence). Repertoires were generated with immunoSEQ multiplex PCR, while TCRdb's copy carries only in-frame clones and drops some. The table includes about 110,000 clones, under 95% detected once. The TCR sequence derives from an adult with an advanced solid tumor such as melanoma, head and neck, liver or kidney cancer. This specimen consisted of CD4+ or CD8+ T cells sorted from blood, obtained in a trial of the OX40 agonist ivuxolimab. The V call is TRBV19, the J call TRBJ1-5; D possibly corresponds to TRBD1 (6 bases). The CDR3 nucleotides read TGTGCCAGTAGTACGGGGGTGGCACAGGGTGGGACACGGCAGCCCCAGCATTTT. Translation: CASSTGVAQGGTRQPQHF.